This TCR beta chain was sequenced during a study of T cell changes during pregnancy in multiple sclerosis. After removal of 5 bases from V and 13 bases from J, the junction contained 12 bases not matched to a gene. Germline assignment: CDR1 SGHTA and CDR2 FQGNSA. The CDR3 totals 13 residues. Clones were read by immunoSEQ multiplex PCR, and TCRdb kept only the in-frame ones, dropping some. The table lists some 130,000 clones, roughly 96% of them singletons, with about 0.42% in the top ten. The sequence came from a female donor with multiple sclerosis, enrolled in a pregnancy study. The specimen comprised peripheral blood, sampled after pregnancy. This rearrangement joins TRBV7-2 to TRBJ1-2; 8 positions match TRBD1. The DNA for the CDR3 is TGTGCCAGCAGCCCCCGGTTGGACAGGGCTGTCACCTTC. Encoded protein: CASSPRLDRAVTF.